This T cell receptor beta chain was identified during a study of identical twins' blood T cells. Points on this clonotype: No antigen is known for it.

CDR3 size: 12 residues. Germline CDR1 and CDR2: SQVTM and ANQGSEA. Trimming left V 6 bases short and J 6 bases short, with 14 bases between. TCR cDNA libraries came from RNA via a modified published protocol. Authors' processing steps: Each donor had about 95,000 to nearly 550,000 clonotypes. TCRdb reprocessed the 5' RACE reads via MiXCR and lists one record per CDR3 protein. TCRdb, not the original authors, processed these V and J calls. In the table there are about 370,000 distinct CDR3 sequences, roughly 31% of which are singletons. Three pairs of healthy female monozygous twins were the donors. Whole-study findings and limits: Twins reportedly had markedly more similar V usage than unrelated donors, even among out-of-frame TCRbeta clonotypes.

The chain recombines TRBV29-1 with TRBJ1-2; the D is unclear. This TCR was sampled from a woman between 18 and 55 years old in good health. The sample was PBMCs. DNA for the CDR3: TGCAGCGTAGGAGGACGAAAGAATGGCTACACCTTC. This codes for CSVGGRKNGYTF. Full variable domain (rest looked up from reference TRBV29-1 and TRBJ1-2): SAVISQKPSRDICQRGTSLTIQCQVDSQVTMMFWYRQQPGQSLTLIATANQGSEATYESGFVIDKFPISRPNLTFSTLTVSNMSPEDSSIYLCSVGGRKNGYTFGSGTRLTVV.